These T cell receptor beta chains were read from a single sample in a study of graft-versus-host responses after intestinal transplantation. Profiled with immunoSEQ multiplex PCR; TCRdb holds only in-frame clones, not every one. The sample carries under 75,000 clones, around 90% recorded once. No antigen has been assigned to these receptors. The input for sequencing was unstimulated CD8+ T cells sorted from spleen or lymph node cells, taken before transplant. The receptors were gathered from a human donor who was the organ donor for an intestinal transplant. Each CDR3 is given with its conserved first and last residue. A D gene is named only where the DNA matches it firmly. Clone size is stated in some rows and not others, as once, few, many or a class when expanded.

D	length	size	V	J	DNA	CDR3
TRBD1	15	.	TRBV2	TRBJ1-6	TGTGCCAGCAGTTTTGGGACAGGGTTTAATTCACCCCTCCACTTT	CASSFGTGFNSPLHF
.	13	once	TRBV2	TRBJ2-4	TGTGCCAGCAGTGCACAATACCAAAACATTCAGTACTTC	CASSAQYQNIQYF
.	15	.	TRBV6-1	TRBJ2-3	TGTGCCAGCAGTGAGGGGGGAACGGGCACAGATACGCAGTATTTT	CASSEGGTGTDTQYF
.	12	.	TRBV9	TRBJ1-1	TGTGCCAGCAGCGTAGAAAGGGGGTTGGCTTTCTTT	CASSVERGLAFF
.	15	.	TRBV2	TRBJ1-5	TGTGCCAGCAGTGAGAGGGCTACGCCCAATCAGCCCCAGCATTTT	CASSERATPNQPQHF
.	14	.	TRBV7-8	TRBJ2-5	TGTGCCAGCAGCTTAGGTGCTAGCGAAGAGACCCAGTACTTC	CASSLGASEETQYF
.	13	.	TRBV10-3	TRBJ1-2	TGTGCCATCAAACGGGGGGGGCCCGGTGGCTACACCTTC	CAIKRGGPGGYTF
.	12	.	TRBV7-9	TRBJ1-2	TGTGCCAGCAGCTGGAGCGGATATGGCTACACCTTC	CASSWSGYGYTF
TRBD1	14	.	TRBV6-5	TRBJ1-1	TGTGCCAGCAGTTACGGGACAGTGAACACTGAAGCTTTCTTT	CASSYGTVNTEAFF
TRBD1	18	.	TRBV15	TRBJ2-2	TGTGCCACCAGCAGAGGGGAAGGGGGACAGACGAACACCGGGGAGCTGTTTTTT	CATSRGEGGQTNTGELFF
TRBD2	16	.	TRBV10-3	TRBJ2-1	TGTGCCATCAGTGAGTCCGGGGGGGGCCTTGTGAATGAGCAGTTCTTC	CAISESGGGLVNEQFF
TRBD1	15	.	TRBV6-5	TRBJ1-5	TGTGCCAGCAGTTACGGGACAGGGAGCAATCAGCCCCAGCATTTT	CASSYGTGSNQPQHF
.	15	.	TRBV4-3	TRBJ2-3	TGCGCCAGCAGCCCGACAAGTACTAGCACAGATACGCAGTATTTT	CASSPTSTSTDTQYF
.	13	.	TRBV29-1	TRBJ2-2	TGCAGCGTTGATTACAGGGACACCGGGGAGCTGTTTTTT	CSVDYRDTGELFF
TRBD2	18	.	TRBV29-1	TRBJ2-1	TGCAGCGTTGACGTTTCTAGGCTAGCGGGGAGATCCTACAATGAGCAGTTCTTC	CSVDVSRLAGRSYNEQFF
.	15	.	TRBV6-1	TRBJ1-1	TGTGCCAGCAGTGAATTACAGGGCATGAACACTGAAGCTTTCTTT	CASSELQGMNTEAFF
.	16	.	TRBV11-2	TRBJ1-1	TGTGCCAGCAGCCCCCCATTGGGAGCCGGGTGGACTGAAGCTTTCTTT	CASSPPLGAGWTEAFF
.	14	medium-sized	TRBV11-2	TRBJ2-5	TGTGCCAGCAAATCTCGGGGTGCGTACGAGACCCAGTACTTC	CASKSRGAYETQYF
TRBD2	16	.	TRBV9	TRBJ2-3	TGTGCCAGCAGTCGCTCCGGGCTAGCGGATTTTGATACGCAGTATTTT	CASSRSGLADFDTQYF
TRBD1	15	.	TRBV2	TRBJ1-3	TGTGCCAGCATCGGAGAAGACAGGGCGGGAAACACCATATATTTT	CASIGEDRAGNTIYF
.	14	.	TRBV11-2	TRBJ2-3	TGTGCCAGCAGCTCCTGGACAGGCACAGATACGCAGTATTTT	CASSSWTGTDTQYF
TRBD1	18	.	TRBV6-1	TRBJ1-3	TGTGCCAGCAGTGAGACCGGGACAGGGGCTTACTCTGGAAACACCATATATTTT	CASSETGTGAYSGNTIYF
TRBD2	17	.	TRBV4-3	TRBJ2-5	TGCGCCAGCAGCCAAGATCTTCCTAGCGGGACTCAAGAGACCCAGTACTTC	CASSQDLPSGTQETQYF
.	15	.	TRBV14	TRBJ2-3	TGTGCCAGCAGCCAACCCAGGGAAGGCACAGATACGCAGTATTTT	CASSQPREGTDTQYF
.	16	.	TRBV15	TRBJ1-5	TGTGCCACCAGCAGTAAAGATGGGGCCCTCAATCAGCCCCAGCATTTT	CATSSKDGALNQPQHF
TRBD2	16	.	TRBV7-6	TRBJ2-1	TGTGCCAGCAGCTTGATGGGGGGGACGCCTACGCATGAGCAGTTCTTC	CASSLMGGTPTHEQFF
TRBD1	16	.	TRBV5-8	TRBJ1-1	TGTGCCAGCAGCAGCCGGGACAGGGGAGTAGTAACTGAAGCTTTCTTT	CASSSRDRGVVTEAFF
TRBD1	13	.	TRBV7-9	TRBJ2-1	TGTGCCAGCAGCGCGGGCCAGGGGGATGAGCAGTTCTTC	CASSAGQGDEQFF
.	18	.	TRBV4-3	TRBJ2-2	TGCGCCAGCAGCCAAGAAGGTCACCCGAGAGGGAACACCGGGGAGCTGTTTTTT	CASSQEGHPRGNTGELFF
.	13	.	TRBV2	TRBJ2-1	TGTGCCAGCAGTGAATGGCGGGTTCATGAGCAGTTCTTC	CASSEWRVHEQFF
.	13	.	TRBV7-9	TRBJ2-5	TGTGCCAGCAGCTACAGGGTTTTCGAGACCCAGTACTTC	CASSYRVFETQYF
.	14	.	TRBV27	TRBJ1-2	TGTGCCAGCAGCACAACAGGGCGCGGCTATGGCTACACCTTC	CASSTTGRGYGYTF
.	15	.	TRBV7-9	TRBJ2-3	TGTGCCAGCAGCTACGAGAGTCGACTAGGGGACGGGCAGTATTTT	CASSYESRLGDGQYF
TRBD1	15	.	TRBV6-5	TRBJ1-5	TGTGCCAGCAGTGCGGACAGGTTTAGCAATCAGCCCCAGCATTTT	CASSADRFSNQPQHF
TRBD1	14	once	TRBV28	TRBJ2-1	TGTGCCAGCAGGGACAGGGAAGCCTACAATGAGCAGTTCTTC	CASRDREAYNEQFF
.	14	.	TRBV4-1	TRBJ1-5	TGCGCCAGCAGCCCGGAGGGCAGAAATCAGCCCCAGCATTTT	CASSPEGRNQPQHF
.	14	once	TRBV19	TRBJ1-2	TGTGCCAGTAGTATCGGGGCAGGGGACTATGGCTACACCTTC	CASSIGAGDYGYTF
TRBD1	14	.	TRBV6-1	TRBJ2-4	TGTGCCAGCAGTGAACCGACAGGGTACGGATTTCCGTACTTC	CASSEPTGYGFPYF
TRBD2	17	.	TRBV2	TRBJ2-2	TGTGCCAGCAGTGAAGCATCGTTGGGGACTAGCCGCGGGGAGCTGTTTTTT	CASSEASLGTSRGELFF
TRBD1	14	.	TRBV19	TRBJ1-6	TGTGCCAGTAGCTCGGGACAGGGAAATTCACCCCTCCACTTT	CASSSGQGNSPLHF
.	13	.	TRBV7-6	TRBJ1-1	TGTGCCAGCAGCCTCAGGTGGAACACTGAAGCTTTCTTT	CASSLRWNTEAFF
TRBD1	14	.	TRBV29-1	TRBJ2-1	TGCAGCGTTGAACGACAGGGTTCCTACAATGAGCAGTTCTTC	CSVERQGSYNEQFF
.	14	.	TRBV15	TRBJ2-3	TGTGCCACCAGCAGGCCAGGGGATGGAGATACGCAGTATTTT	CATSRPGDGDTQYF
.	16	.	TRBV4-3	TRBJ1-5	TGCGCCAGCAGCCAGGGCCTAGGGGTCTTAAATCAGCCCCAGCATTTT	CASSQGLGVLNQPQHF
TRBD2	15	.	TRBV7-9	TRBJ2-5	TGTGCCAGCAGCTTACCTAGCGGGTACCAAGAGACCCAGTACTTC	CASSLPSGYQETQYF
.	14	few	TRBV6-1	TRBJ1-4	TGTGCCAGCAGTGAAGGTGCAGAAAATGAAAAACTGTTTTTT	CASSEGAENEKLFF
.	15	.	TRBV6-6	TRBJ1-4	TGTGCCAGCAGTTACGAGTTAGCAACTAATGAAAAACTGTTTTTT	CASSYELATNEKLFF
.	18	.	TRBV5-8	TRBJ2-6	TGTGCCAGCACCTCCAGATATCGGGGGAGCTCTGGGGCCAACGTCCTGACTTTC	CASTSRYRGSSGANVLTF
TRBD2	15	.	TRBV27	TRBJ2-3	TGTGCCAGCAGTTATAGCGGGATTAGCACAGATACGCAGTATTTT	CASSYSGISTDTQYF
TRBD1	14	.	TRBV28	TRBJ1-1	TGTGCCAGCAGTTTAGGGCAGGGGGACACTGAAGCTTTCTTT	CASSLGQGDTEAFF
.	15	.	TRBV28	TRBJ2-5	TGTGCCAGCAGTTTTTTGGACAGAGAATGGGAGACCCAGTACTTC	CASSFLDREWETQYF
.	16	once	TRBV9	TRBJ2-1	TGTGCCAGCAGCGTAGCGGACCGTGGGGCTTACAATGAGCAGTTCTTC	CASSVADRGAYNEQFF
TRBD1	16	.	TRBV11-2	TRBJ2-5	TGTGCCAGCAGCTTAGGCCAGGGGGCCCTCCAAGAGACCCAGTACTTC	CASSLGQGALQETQYF
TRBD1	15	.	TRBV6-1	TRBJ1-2	TGTGCCAGCAGTGATTGGCAGGGGGGTAGCTATGGCTACACCTTC	CASSDWQGGSYGYTF